This TCR beta chain was observed in a study of CXCR3-negative and CXCR3-positive naive CD8 T cells. In regard to this clonotype: What it binds is not known.

Germline V gives CDR1 SGHRS, CDR2 YFSETQ. The CDR3 extends over 14 amino acids. Broader study findings: Similar TRBV-TRBJ usage characterized naive CXCR3-negative and CXCR3-positive cells; memory cells differed. Naive cells with CXCR3 showed TRB CDR3s that were more hydrophobic than those in CXCR3-negative naive cells. Cryopreserved cells partially lost CXCR3 expression, and fresh PBMCs were used in most assays. The study found comparably high diversity in both naive subsets and much lower diversity in memory CD8+ cells.

UMI-labeled TRB cDNA libraries were prepared by 5' RACE. One entry per CDR3 protein, without DNA, is what TCRdb gives after re-calling the 5' RACE reads. The sample includes approximately 100,000 distinct CDR3 sequences. The material sequenced was naive CXCR3+ CD8+ T cells from blood. Subset of the sample: CD45RO-CCR7+CD27+CD95- naive CD8+ T cells expressing CXCR3 (TNR3+). The chain recombines TRBV5-1 with TRBJ2-5; the TCRdb D gene call, TRBD1, has no DNA to confirm it. The source of this sequence is a human donor in good health. Some clones in this sample may be carry-over from other donors' samples. The CDR3 is CASRPTGEQETQYF. The variable domain in full, completed from reference TRBV5-1 and TRBJ2-5, reads KAGVTQTPRYLIKTRGQQVTLSCSPISGHRSVSWYQQTPGQGLQFLFEYFSETQRNKGNFPGRFSGRQFSNSRSEMNVSTLELGDSALYLCASRPTGEQETQYFGPGTRLLVL.